The 7 T cell receptor beta chains below come from one sample, sequenced in a study of blood T cell repertoires in COVID-19. Data came from immunoSEQ multiplex PCR; TCRdb stores just in-frame clones and leaves some out. The data show 200,000 to 250,000 clones, around 83% seen once. The sample consisted of peripheral blood. All receptors derive from a woman between 40 and 50 years old who had recovered from COVID-19.

The chain uses TRBV7-2 and TRBJ2-3; possible D gene TRBD1, 5 bases. In germline, CDR1 is SGHTA, CDR2 FQGNSA. The CDR3 is made up of 16 amino acids. V dropped 5 bases and J dropped 7 bases, with 22 bases sitting between them. The CDR3 region has the DNA TGTGCCAGCAGCCCGGAAGGGGTCCAGAAATCTAATACGCAGTATTTT. Its translation is CASSPEGVQKSNTQYF.

The CDR3: CASSSPGGRRDTQYF. As DNA, the CDR3 is TGTGCCAGCAGCTCCCCGGGGGGAAGAAGGGATACGCAGTATTTT. The chain carries TRBV13 and TRBJ2-3; TRBD2 agrees at 7 bases. The J segment lost 6 bases and the V segment lost 4 bases, leaving 10 bases of the junction unmatched. Germline V gene data show CDR1 as PRHDT and CDR2 as FYEKMQ (reference sequence). This CDR3 region has 15 residues.

V is TRBV18 and J is TRBJ1-5; no clear D gene. The germline gives CDR1 KGHSH, CDR2 LQKENI. The CDR3 consists of 13 residues. The ends were cut back, 6 bases at V and 5 bases at J, with 11 bases in the middle. CDR3 coding DNA: TGTGCCAGCTCGGCGGGTAGTGATCAGCCCCAGCATTTT. As protein: CASSAGSDQPQHF.

The chain is built from TRBV3-1 (or the pseudogene TRBV3-2) and TRBJ1-2; the match to TRBD1 covers 7 bases. This CDR3 has 13 residues. CDR1 and CDR2 (germline): LGHDT, YNNKEL (reference sequence). The V and J ends lost 6 bases and 4 bases, in that order; junction bases with no gene match: 5. The CDR3 sequence: CASSLGQIYGYTF. Here the CDR3 DNA reads TGTGCCAGCAGTCTGGGACAGATCTATGGCTACACCTTC.

The chain has TRBV11-2 and TRBJ2-6; 9 nucleotides match TRBD1. V lost 6 bases to trimming and J lost 1 base; unmatched junction nucleotides: 7. Germline CDR1 is SGHAT and CDR2 is FQNNGV. The CDR3 has 17 amino acids. This CDR3 reads CASRKTQGASGANVLTF. The CDR3, as DNA: TGTGCCAGCAGAAAAACACAGGGGGCATCTGGGGCCAACGTCCTGACTTTC.

This chain connects TRBV28 to TRBJ1-3; D uncertain. There are 15 residues in the CDR3. Germline V lookup: CDR1 MDHEN, CDR2 SYDVKM. V was cut by 2 bases and J by 0 bases, with 8 bases left in between. CDR3 loop: CASSLELSSGNTIYF. CDR3 bases: TGTGCCAGCAGTTTAGAGTTGAGCTCTGGAAACACCATATATTTT.

The chain has TRBV7-2 and TRBJ1-2, with 12 bases lining up with TRBD1. Looked up from germline, CDR1 is SGHTA and CDR2 is FQGNSA. Trimming took 4 bases from V and 5 from J; bases not matched to a gene: 5. This CDR3 spans 15 amino acids. This CDR3 is CASSSLGQGAYGYTF. In DNA, the CDR3 is TGTGCCAGCAGCTCCCTGGGACAGGGGGCTTATGGCTACACCTTC.